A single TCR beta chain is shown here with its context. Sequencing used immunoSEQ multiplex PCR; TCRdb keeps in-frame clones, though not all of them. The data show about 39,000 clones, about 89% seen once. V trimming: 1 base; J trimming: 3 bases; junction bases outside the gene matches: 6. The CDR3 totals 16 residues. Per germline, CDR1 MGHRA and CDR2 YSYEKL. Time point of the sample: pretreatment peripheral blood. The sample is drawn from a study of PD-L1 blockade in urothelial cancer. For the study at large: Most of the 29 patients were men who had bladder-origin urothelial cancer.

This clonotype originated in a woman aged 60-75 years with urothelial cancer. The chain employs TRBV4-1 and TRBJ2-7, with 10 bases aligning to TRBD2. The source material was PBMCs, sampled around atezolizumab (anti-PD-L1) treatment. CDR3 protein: CASSQGPAGGFYEQYF. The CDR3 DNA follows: TGCGCCAGCAGCCAAGGGCCAGCGGGAGGGTTCTACGAGCAGTACTTC.